The 18 T cell receptor beta chains below all came from one sample that was sequenced in a study of T cell responses to AZD1222 COVID-19 vaccine. The data were produced by immunoSEQ multiplex PCR, yet TCRdb's version contains in-frame clones alone and is incomplete. This sample has more than 100,000 clones, with about 90% found just once. This specimen consisted of peripheral blood, obtained on day 0 of AZD1222 vaccination. The receptor source for this set is an adult in good health.

As concerns this clone: The junction shows a germline mismatch at one end, possibly a read error. The chain carries TRBV4-3 and TRBJ1-4; the match to TRBD1 covers 7 bases. CDR1 and CDR2 from the germline V gene are LGHNA and YSLEER. This CDR3 is built from 15 residues. Here the CDR3 reads CPSSRLRGQAEKLFF. The CDR3 DNA is TGCCCCAGCAGCCGACTAAGGGGGCAGGCTGAAAAACTGTTTTTT.

This clone has just one count. The chain has TRBV19 and TRBJ2-2; weak D call: TRBD1 (5 bases). Trimming cost V 2 bases and J 6 bases, with 10 bases left between them. The germline V gene encodes CDR1 LNHDA and CDR2 SQIVND (reference sequence). The CDR3 totals 14 residues. The CDR3 here is CASSIQTVSGELFF. CDR3 nucleotide sequence: TGTGCCAGTAGTATACAGACAGTTTCCGGGGAGCTGTTTTTT. Full variable domain (rest looked up from reference TRBV19 and TRBJ2-2): DGGITQSPKYLFRKEGQNVTLSCEQNLNHDAMYWYRQDPGQGLRLIYYSQIVNDFQKGDIAEGYSVSREKKESFPLTVTSAQKNPTAFYLCASSIQTVSGELFFGEGSRLTVL.

A few counts support this clone. The chain recombines TRBV19 with TRBJ2-1; 11 nucleotides match TRBD1. Germline V CDR1 and CDR2: LNHDA, SQIVND (reference sequence). CDR3 length equals 17 residues. V lost 0 bases and J lost 3; bases outside the gene matches: 4. In DNA form, the CDR3 reads TGTGCCAGTAGTATAGATCCAGGGACAGGGGGCTACAATGAGCAGTTCTTC. Translating it yields CASSIDPGTGGYNEQFF.

The chain is built from TRBV12-3 or TRBV12-4 and TRBJ1-1, with 7 bases fitting TRBD1. J gave up 6 bases and V 8 bases, and 9 bases lay outside the gene matches. The CDR3 spans 13 residues. The CDR3 reads CASVLDRAAEAFF. Here the CDR3 DNA reads TGTGCCAGCGTCCTAGACAGGGCCGCTGAAGCTTTCTTT.

J is TRBJ2-2 and V is TRBV7-9; TRBD1 might be the D (5 bases). CDR3 length: 15 residues. Germline V gives CDR1 SEHNR, CDR2 FQNEAQ (reference sequence). V dropped 6 bases and J dropped 0 bases, with 11 bases sitting between them. The CDR3 region is CASSPLDTNTGELFF. The CDR3 DNA sequence: TGTGCCAGCAGTCCCTTGGACACGAACACCGGGGAGCTGTTTTTT.

The chain joins TRBV10-3 to TRBJ1-3; D not certain. V lost 7 bases and J lost 0, with 16 bases in between. The CDR3 totals 16 residues. Germline values: CDR1 ENHRY, CDR2 SYGVKD. CDR3 bases: TGTGCCATCACTAAACAGACGGGCCTCTCTGGAAACACCATATATTTT. Its translation is CAITKQTGLSGNTIYF.

V is TRBV3-1 (or the pseudogene TRBV3-2) and J is TRBJ1-2, with 9 bases aligning to TRBD1. V was clipped by 6 bases and J by 7 bases; unmatched bases: 12. The CDR3 totals 15 residues. Germline CDR1 and CDR2: LGHDT and YNNKEL (reference sequence). DNA of the CDR3: TGTGCCAGCAGTGGGACAGGGACCCTTAATTCTGGCTACACCTTC. As protein: CASSGTGTLNSGYTF.

J is TRBJ2-3 and V is TRBV5-1; D may match TRBD1 or TRBD2 (5 bases each). There are 17 residues in the CDR3. Trimming cost V 4 bases and J 4 bases, with 22 bases left between them. Germline V gene lookup returns CDR1 SGHRS and CDR2 YFSETQ. CDR3: CASSPTLRGDVADTQYF. The CDR3 DNA reads as TGCGCCAGCAGCCCTACCTTAAGAGGGGACGTGGCAGATACGCAGTATTTT. The variable domain in full, with the rest retrieved from reference TRBV5-1 and TRBJ2-3, is KAGVTQTPRYLIKTRGQQVTLSCSPISGHRSVSWYQQTPGQGLQFLFEYFSETQRNKGNFPGRFSGRQFSNSRSEMNVSTLELGDSALYLCASSPTLRGDVADTQYFGPGTRLTVL.

The chain links TRBV5-4 to TRBJ1-1; TRBD1 matches at 7 bases. Germline V gene sequence: CDR1 SGHNT, CDR2 YYREEE (reference sequence). Unmatched junction bases numbered 8, after V lost 4 bases and J lost 8 bases. CDR3 length: 13 residues. CDR3 loop: CASSGGRGSEAFF. In DNA form, the CDR3 reads TGTGCCAGCAGCGGGGGCAGGGGGTCCGAAGCTTTCTTT.

This clone was seen only once. V usage is TRBV7-8 and J usage is TRBJ1-1; tentative D call: TRBD1 (5 bases). This CDR3 has 21 residues. V was pared by 1 base and J by 7 bases, with 34 bases between. Per germline, CDR1 SGHVS and CDR2 FQNEAQ. The CDR3 DNA follows: TGTGCCAGCAGCTTAGTCTCGCGGGGCCGGTTATTTGAGACCTTAAAGCGTGAAGCTTTCTTT. This sequence encodes CASSLVSRGRLFETLKREAFF.

This chain joins TRBV7-8 and TRBJ1-3; D gene uncertain. Germline CDR1 reads SGHVS; CDR2 reads FQNEAQ. V lost 4 bases and J lost 3, with 28 bases in between. CDR3 size: 20 residues. The CDR3, as DNA: TGTGCCAGCAGCTCCTTACGGTGGGTCGGGCAATCAAACCGTGGAAACACCATATATTTT. Protein sequence: CASSSLRWVGQSNRGNTIYF.

The chain is built from TRBV7-2 and TRBJ1-1; 7 bases map to TRBD1. V lost 3 bases, J lost 4 bases, and 2 bases stayed unmatched. The germline V gene has CDR1 SGHTA and CDR2 FQGNSA. CDR3 length: 13 residues. The CDR3 sequence: CASSFDRVTEAFF. The CDR3, as DNA: TGTGCCAGCAGCTTCGACAGGGTCACTGAAGCTTTCTTT.

This clone appeared a few times. In the same sample, other DNA sequences code for this CDR3. This chain uses TRBV5-6 with TRBJ2-2, with D possibly matching TRBD1 (6 bases). The CDR3 has 15 residues. V lost 0 bases and J lost 3, with 9 bases in between. From germline, CDR1 is SGHDT and CDR2 YYEEEE. CDR3 region: CASSLVQGDTGELFF. The CDR3 DNA reads as TGTGCCAGCAGCTTGGTACAGGGAGACACCGGGGAGCTGTTTTTT. Together with reference TRBV5-6 and TRBJ2-2, the CDR3 gives the full variable domain: DAGVTQSPTHLIKTRGQQVTLRCSPKSGHDTVSWYQQALGQGPQFIFQYYEEEERQRGNFPDRFSGHQFPNYSSELNVNALLLGDSALYLCASSLVQGDTGELFFGEGSRLTVL.

This clone was observed once. The V call is TRBV28, the J call TRBJ1-6, with D perhaps TRBD1 (5 bases). The CDR3 totals 16 residues. The V gene's germline CDR1 is MDHEN and CDR2 SYDVKM. V lost 2 bases and J 5 bases, leaving 13 bases between the germline ends. The CDR3 loop is CASSLLPGQHNSPLHF. DNA for the CDR3: TGTGCCAGCAGTTTACTCCCGGGGCAGCATAATTCACCCCTCCACTTT.

The genes are TRBV3-1 (or the pseudogene TRBV3-2) and TRBJ2-3, with a possible D match to TRBD2 (5 bases). Germline values: CDR1 LGHDT, CDR2 YNNKEL (reference sequence). This CDR3 is 16 amino acids long. The ends were cut back, 1 base at V and 3 bases at J, with 14 bases in the middle. The CDR3: CASSQVRYGETDTQYF. The CDR3 region has the DNA TGTGCCAGCAGCCAAGTCAGGTACGGGGAGACAGATACGCAGTATTTT.

On this clone: The sample carries other DNA sequences with the same CDR3. The chain carries TRBV5-6 and TRBJ1-2; 9 bases fit TRBD1. V was pared by 4 bases and J by 2 bases, with 6 bases of the junction left unmatched. Germline V gene data show CDR1 as SGHDT and CDR2 as YYEEEE. The CDR3 loop spans 15 amino acids. Here the CDR3 reads CASSLAGQGNYGYTF. The DNA for the CDR3 is TGTGCCAGCAGCCTGGCTGGACAGGGGAACTATGGCTACACCTTC.

The chain carries TRBV5-1 and TRBJ2-5; no clear D gene. V was clipped by 4 bases and J by 5 bases, with 15 bases between them. The germline gives CDR1 SGHRS, CDR2 YFSETQ. The CDR3 loop spans 14 amino acids. For the CDR3, the DNA is TGCGCCAGCAGCCGCCACTTTACCGGCGAGACCCAGTACTTC. This sequence encodes CASSRHFTGETQYF.

The chain carries TRBV28 and TRBJ2-7; the D is unclear. Trimming took 7 bases from V and 4 from J, leaving 5 bases between them. CDR1 is MDHEN, CDR2 SYDVKM, per germline. The CDR3 has 10 amino acids. The CDR3 sequence: CASKGYEQYF. As DNA, the CDR3 is TGTGCCAGCAAAGGTTACGAGCAGTACTTC. Together with reference TRBV28 and TRBJ2-7, the CDR3 gives the full variable domain: DVKVTQSSRYLVKRTGEKVFLECVQDMDHENMFWYRQDPGLGLRLIYFSYDVKMKEKGDIPEGYSVSREKKERFSLILESASTNQTSMYLCASKGYEQYFGPGTRLTVT.